This TCR beta chain came from a study of T cell changes during pregnancy in multiple sclerosis (dated 2019 in TCRdb). Regarding the complete study: In women with multiple sclerosis, the researchers looked at how the T cell repertoire shifted as pregnancy progressed.

Libraries were constructed by the immunoSEQ multiplex PCR assay. TCRdb took this table from immuneACCESS and kept in-frame rearrangements with V and J called. Such tables lack part of the clones; where checked against another copy, unresolved V genes explain under half of the gap, and the rest is unexplained. This sample comprises 70,000 to 95,000 clones, approximately 95% of them detected only once. In total, the top ten clones hold under 2% of the sample. CDR1 and CDR2, per the germline V gene, are MDHEN and SYDVKM. From V the trimming removes 4 bases and from J it removes 4 bases, while the gene matches leave 0 bases of the junction unaccounted for. The CDR3 goes from the cysteine to the phenylalanine over 13 residues. Only the CDR3 part of the read is kept: 39 bases, read in frame from the first base. About this clone itself: Its antigen is not yet known. Per-nucleotide qualities are absent, and no much larger clonotype sits a single base away.

The rearranged chain carries TRBV28 and TRBJ2-5, and TRBD1 matches 10 of the central bases. The specimen comprised peripheral blood, sampled after pregnancy. This receptor was taken from a female donor in good health, enrolled as a control in a pregnancy study. The nucleotides are TGTGCCAGCAGTTGGGACAGGGGAGAGACCCAGTACTTC. It translates to CASSWDRGETQYF.